This TCR beta chain comes out of a study of cytomegalovirus exposure and HLA in healthy donors. The study, taken as a whole, reports: Highly shared variants forming one cluster were likely a sequencing artifact. Accurate prediction of most subjects' HLA-A and HLA-B alleles from TCR beta sequences was reported.

In germline, CDR1 is SGHVS, CDR2 FQNEAQ. This CDR3 has 17 amino acids. V was trimmed by 3 bases and J by 1 base, leaving 17 bases between them. Every donor was a healthy person donating bone marrow. PCR used 60 Vbeta primers and 13 Jbeta primers. Libraries were prepared by immunoSEQ multiplex PCR; TCRdb keeps only in-frame clonotypes and omits some of them. The sample yields some 120,000 clones, less than 80% seen once. Of note for this clone: Antigen specificity is unknown.

The receptor was isolated from a middle-aged woman in good health and CMV-seropositive. Specimen: PBMCs. The chain has TRBV7-8 and TRBJ2-3; weak D call: TRBD1 (7 bases). The CDR3 loop reads CASSFRLIRGGTDTQYF. In DNA, the CDR3 is TGTGCCAGCAGCTTCCGGCTTATCAGGGGGGGCACAGATACGCAGTATTTT.